This entry features one TCR beta chain sequence. Antigen: not known. The sample originates from a study of T cell responses to AZD1222 COVID-19 vaccine. Study-level findings and limits: Among vaccine-associated CD4 TCRs, coverage spanned spike, with dominance at 160-218 and 743-854. Seropositive at baseline were only a handful of AZD1222 recipients. Donors, mostly white British, included more females; clonal diversity was possibly underestimated.

V was pared by 2 bases and J by 1 base, with 5 bases between. This CDR3 is 13 amino acids long. Germline V CDR1 and CDR2: LGHDT, YNNKEL (reference sequence). Sequenced by immunoSEQ multiplex PCR; TCRdb stores in-frame clones only, minus some. The sample has around 190,000 clones, around 88% seen once; the top ten hold 9.5% to 13%. V and J are TRBV3-1 (or the pseudogene TRBV3-2) and TRBJ1-1, with no clear D. Material: peripheral blood, obtained 28 days after the second AZD1222 dose. The clonotype was recovered from an adult who received the AZD1222 COVID-19 vaccine. The chain's CDR3 is CASSQTSNTEAFF. In DNA form, the CDR3 reads TGTGCCAGCAGCCAAACATCGAACACTGAAGCTTTCTTT.